This T cell receptor (beta chain) was found in a study of OX40 agonist ivuxolimab in advanced cancers. Study-level background: Dose-escalation patients' cancers were hepatocellular carcinoma, melanoma, renal cell or head and neck cancer. Of mixed ages from about 23 to 85 and averaging about 60 years, the group was roughly 85% male. General study results and limits: Both CD4+ and CD8+ T cell populations in blood had undergone clonal expansion by week 6 at 0.1 to 3.0 mg/kg.

In regard to this clone: Its matching antigen is unknown.

The CDR3 covers 13 residues. CDR1 and CDR2 (germline): WNHNN, SYGVQD (reference sequence). Trimming stripped 2 bases from V and 1 base from J, with 5 bases between. TCRdb's table, derived via immunoSEQ multiplex PCR, lists solely in-frame clones and lacks some. This sample has over 50,000 clones, with about 91% found just once. This specimen was CD4+ or CD8+ T cells sorted from blood, taken in a trial of the OX40 agonist ivuxolimab. The sequence was obtained from an adult with an advanced solid tumor such as melanoma, head and neck, liver or kidney cancer. The chain has TRBV10-1 and TRBJ2-5; no clear D gene. This chain's CDR3 is CASSEGIQETQYF. Here the CDR3 DNA reads TGCGCCAGCAGTGAGGGAATCCAAGAGACCCAGTACTTC.